The next 28 T cell receptor beta chains were all read from a single sample in a study of CD8 T cells in ankylosing spondylitis. Broader study findings: Seven to nine highly homologous variants made up a TCR beta motif, and this motif appeared characteristic of ankylosing spondylitis blood.

Their antigens are not known. One entry per CDR3 protein results from TCRdb running MiXCR on the 5' RACE reads. The sample has around 430,000 distinct CDR3 sequences, more than 15% seen once. The material sequenced was blood, either unsorted or a sorted T cell fraction (not recorded which). The receptors shown here come from a male donor with ankylosing spondylitis.

On this clonotype itself: A much bigger clone sits one base away, suggesting this may be a read error. The rearrangement uses TRBV29-1 and TRBJ2-5; 9 nucleotides line up with TRBD2. This CDR3 spans 13 amino acids. Germline V gene sequence: CDR1 SQVTM, CDR2 ANQGSEA. CDR3 nucleotides: TGCACCGTAGCTTCTAGCGGGACTGAGAACCAGTACTTC. It specifies CTVASSGTENQYF.

The chain has TRBV15 and TRBJ2-2, with D tentatively TRBD2 (5 bases). Trimming left V 0 bases short and J 2 bases short, with 16 bases between. CDR3 length equals 18 residues. Germline V CDR1 and CDR2: LNHNV, YYDKDF (reference sequence). CDR3 DNA sequence: TGTGCCACCAGCAGAGATAGGGTAGTGGGAGTTAACACCGGGGAGCTGTTTTTT. This translates into CATSRDRVVGVNTGELFF.

The DNA for the CDR3 is TGCGCCAGCAGCTTGGATGTCAATTACAATGAGCAGTTCTTC. Translation: CASSLDVNYNEQFF. The V and J genes are TRBV5-1 and TRBJ2-1; D unclear. The V end lost 0 bases, the J end lost 4 bases, and 8 bases lay between the germline ends. This CDR3 comprises 14 residues. Germline CDR1 reads SGHRS; CDR2 reads YFSETQ.

This clonotype was counted only a few times. The chain has TRBV7-9 and TRBJ1-2; 7 bases align to TRBD1. V was pared by 5 bases and J by 7 bases, with 7 bases of the junction left unmatched. This CDR3 is 13 amino acids long. Looked up from germline, CDR1 is SEHNR and CDR2 is FQNEAQ (reference sequence). The CDR3 nucleotides read TGTGCCAGCAGCAACGGACAGGCGCCTGGCTACACCTTC. It yields the protein CASSNGQAPGYTF. Combining the CDR3 with reference TRBV7-9 and TRBJ1-2 gives the whole variable domain DTGVSQNPRHKITKRGQNVTFRCDPISEHNRLYWYRQTLGQGPEFLTYFQNEAQLEKSRLLSDRFSAERPKGSFSTLEIQRTEQGDSAMYLCASSNGQAPGYTFGSGTRLTVV.

The chain's CDR3 is CASSGPGTEMNTEAFF. The CDR3 nucleotides read TGCGCCAGCAGCGGCCCCGGGACAGAGATGAACACTGAAGCTTTCTTT. This chain joins TRBV10-1 and TRBJ1-1; TRBD1 aligns across 7 bases. The germline V gene has CDR1 WNHNN and CDR2 SYGVQD (reference sequence). The trim removed 6 bases at V and 0 bases at J, leaving 10 bases unmatched. The CDR3 totals 16 residues.

This clonotype occurred a few times. The rearrangement joins TRBV28 to TRBJ1-4; the D is unclear. V dropped 6 bases and J dropped 8 bases, with 10 bases sitting between them. This CDR3 has 12 amino acids. Germline V gene lookup returns CDR1 MDHEN and CDR2 SYDVKM. CDR3 DNA: TGTGCCAGCAGCCTCCGGGCGGAAAAACTGTTTTTT. It yields the protein CASSLRAEKLFF.

CDR3 loop: CATWRGLSEQFF. In DNA, the CDR3 is TGTGCCACCTGGCGGGGGCTGAGTGAGCAGTTCTTC. The V call is TRBV6-2 or TRBV6-3, the J call TRBJ2-1; tentative D call: TRBD2 (7 bases). Germline V lookup: CDR1 MNHEY, CDR2 SVGEGT. The V end lost 10 bases, the J end lost 9 bases, and 16 bases lay between the germline ends. This CDR3 contains 12 residues.

This clonotype was seen a handful of times. This rearrangement joins TRBV29-1 to TRBJ2-5; D uncertain. CDR1 is SQVTM, CDR2 ANQGSEA, per germline. This CDR3 comprises 12 residues. V lost 4 bases and J 4 bases, leaving 10 bases between the germline ends. The CDR3 DNA sequence: TGCAGCGTTGCTCACCCCGGAGAGACCCAGTACTTC. This codes for CSVAHPGETQYF.

This clonotype was observed a handful of times. The CDR3 spells CASSPSTSGGYEQYF. The CDR3 coding sequence is TGTGCCAGCAGCCCCTCGACTAGCGGGGGCTACGAGCAGTACTTC. The chain recombines TRBV3-1 with TRBJ2-7; 12 nucleotides match TRBD2. CDR1 is LGHDT, CDR2 YNNKEL, per germline (reference sequence). The junction had 4 bases not matched to a gene; V was cut back by 4 bases and J by 3 bases. This CDR3 has 15 residues.

This clonotype was observed a handful of times. The genes are TRBV6-2 or TRBV6-3 and TRBJ2-3, with a tentative D call TRBD1 (6 bases). V lost 4 bases to trimming and J lost 2 bases, with 13 bases between them. Germline CDR1 is MNHEY and CDR2 is SVGEGT. The CDR3 covers 15 residues. CDR3 region: CASSSTGPPTDTQYF. The CDR3 nucleotides read TGTGCCAGCAGTTCCACAGGGCCACCCACAGATACGCAGTATTTT.

This clonotype was seen a handful of times. This chain joins TRBV20-1 and TRBJ2-3; D may be TRBD2 (7 bases). The V end lost 0 bases, the J end lost 2 bases, and 15 bases lay between the germline ends. The germline gives CDR1 DFQATT, CDR2 SNEGSKA (reference sequence). CDR3 length: 16 residues. The CDR3 DNA sequence: TGCAGTGCTAGAGATTCTAGGCGGGGGCACACAGATACGCAGTATTTT. It translates to CSARDSRRGHTDTQYF.

The chain combines TRBV3-1 with TRBJ1-2, with TRBD1 as a possible D gene (6 bases). This CDR3 comprises 14 residues. The germline V gene encodes CDR1 LGHDT and CDR2 YNNKEL (reference sequence). V lost 2 bases and J 7 bases, leaving 14 bases between the germline ends. DNA of the CDR3: TGTGCCAGCAGCCAAAGTGGGGGGCTGGGTGGCTACACCTTC. Amino acids: CASSQSGGLGGYTF.

This rearrangement joins TRBV5-1 to TRBJ2-7; D call uncertain. The ends were cut back, 3 bases at V and 0 bases at J, with 16 bases in the middle. This CDR3 has 16 amino acids. The germline CDR1 and CDR2 sequences are SGHRS and YFSETQ. CDR3 coding DNA: TGCGCCAGCAGCTCCGGCCGTCAGCGAACCTCCTACGAGCAGTACTTC. It translates to CASSSGRQRTSYEQYF.

This clonotype was found a few times. The CDR3 reads CATQRASRYNSPLHF. The CDR3 nucleotides read TGTGCCACTCAGAGGGCGAGTCGGTATAATTCACCCCTCCACTTT. The gene calls are TRBV25-1 and TRBJ1-6; D is uncertain. Per the germline V gene, CDR1 is MGHDK and CDR2 is SYGVNS. The CDR3 spans 15 residues. Trimming cost V 10 bases and J 4 bases, with 17 bases left between them.

CDR3 in amino acids: CSVSRPPGNTEAFF. The DNA for the CDR3 is TGCAGCGTGTCCAGGCCCCCCGGGAACACTGAAGCTTTCTTT. The chain recombines TRBV29-1 with TRBJ1-1; D is ambiguous. V was clipped by 6 bases and J by 1 base, with 15 bases between them. Germline CDR1 reads SQVTM; CDR2 reads ANQGSEA. The length of the CDR3 is 14 residues.

This clonotype was found many times. The chain employs TRBV12-3 or TRBV12-4 and TRBJ2-7; D is possibly TRBD1 or TRBD2 (5 bases each). V was cut by 1 base and J by 3 bases, with 10 bases left in between. The length of the CDR3 is 14 residues. CDR3 DNA sequence: TGTGCCAGCAGTTTAGGGGGGTTCGACTACGAGCAGTACTTC. Translation: CASSLGGFDYEQYF.

CDR3 amino acids: CASRTLIGYSEAFF. DNA of the CDR3: TGTGCCAGCAGAACCCTTATTGGGTACTCTGAAGCTTTCTTT. The V and J genes are TRBV2 and TRBJ1-1; D unclear. This CDR3 region has 14 residues. V gave up 6 bases and J gave up 6 bases, with 17 bases separating them. CDR1 and CDR2 from the germline V gene are SNHLY and FYNNEI.

This clonotype has at least ten counts. The gene calls are TRBV9 and TRBJ2-7; D is undetermined. Germline loops: CDR1 SGDLS, CDR2 YYNGEE. V was trimmed by 4 bases and J by 6 bases, leaving 14 bases between them. The CDR3 runs 13 residues. This chain's CDR3 is CASSPTPVGEQYF. DNA of the CDR3: TGTGCCAGCAGCCCTACCCCCGTGGGCGAGCAGTACTTC.

In the case of this clonotype: The CDR3 does not close with the conserved phenylalanine or tryptophan, likely indicating a read error. The chain uses TRBV20-1 and TRBJ2-7; 8 bases align to TRBD1. The V gene's germline CDR1 is DFQATT and CDR2 SNEGSKA (reference sequence). The CDR3 has 13 residues. V shed 5 bases, J shed 2 bases, and the junction held 5 bases outside the gene matches. Here the CDR3 reads CSAGGQGTYEQYL. In DNA, the CDR3 is TGCAGTGCTGGAGGACAGGGAACCTACGAGCAGTACCTC.

This chain uses TRBV24-1 with TRBJ1-1; a weak D match, TRBD1 (5 bases). Germline CDR1 reads KGHDR; CDR2 reads SFDVKD. V shed 4 bases and J shed 6 bases, with 14 bases lying between them. The CDR3 contains 14 residues. CDR3 coding DNA: TGTGCCACCAGTGACCCCAATGGGGGAGCTGAAGCTTTCTTT. Residues: CATSDPNGGAEAFF.

The rearrangement links TRBV28 to TRBJ2-7, with TRBD1 as a possible D gene (6 bases). Looked up from germline, CDR1 is MDHEN and CDR2 is SYDVKM. There are 14 residues in the CDR3. Trimming pared 6 bases from V and 2 bases from J, leaving 14 bases between. This CDR3 reads CASSSTRQAYEQYF. The CDR3 DNA follows: TGTGCCAGCAGCTCTACCCGACAGGCCTACGAGCAGTACTTC.

This clonotype was detected a few times. The chain uses TRBV9 and TRBJ2-3, with 7 bases that match TRBD1. The CDR3 has 15 residues. Germline values: CDR1 SGDLS, CDR2 YYNGEE. Trimming took 0 bases from V and 1 from J; bases not matched to a gene: 2. CDR3 bases: TGTGCCAGCAGCGTAGGACAGGGAGGCACAGATACGCAGTATTTT. Protein: CASSVGQGGTDTQYF.

This chain connects TRBV14 to TRBJ2-4, with D perhaps being TRBD1 or TRBD2 (6 bases each). The CDR3 covers 16 residues. Looked up from germline, CDR1 is SGHDN and CDR2 is FVKESK. Trimming cost V 0 bases and J 9 bases, with 18 bases left between them. CDR3 sequence (DNA): TGTGCCAGCAGCCAAGATGCGGGGACAATCCGGAGCATTCAGTACTTC. Translating gives CASSQDAGTIRSIQYF.

This clonotype was seen a few times. V usage is TRBV5-1 and J usage is TRBJ2-7; 11 nucleotides align to TRBD2. Germline lookup yields CDR1 SGHRS and CDR2 YFSETQ. The CDR3 totals 16 residues. The V gene end was trimmed by 2 bases and the J gene end by 0 bases; junction bases not matched to a gene: 4. The CDR3 bases are TGCGCCAGCAGCTTACTAGCGGGAGTTGCCTCCTACGAGCAGTACTTC. It specifies CASSLLAGVASYEQYF.

The chain joins TRBV20-1 to TRBJ2-2; possible D gene TRBD1, 6 bases. CDR3 length: 17 amino acids. V gave up 0 bases and J gave up 6 bases, with 20 bases separating them. Germline assignment: CDR1 DFQATT and CDR2 SNEGSKA (reference sequence). CDR3 coding DNA: TGCAGTGCTAGAGATTTGGGCCAGGGGAAAGGAGCCGGGGAGCTGTTTTTT. Its translation: CSARDLGQGKGAGELFF.

This clonotype was recorded many times. The chain couples TRBV12-3 or TRBV12-4 to TRBJ1-1; unclear D gene. The V gene lost 0 bases and the J gene lost 3 bases, with 8 bases spanning the gap. CDR3 length: 14 amino acids. DNA for the CDR3: TGTGCCAGCAGTTTAGCCGCCAGTTACACTGAAGCTTTCTTT. This translates into CASSLAASYTEAFF.

V gene TRBV11-2 combines with J gene TRBJ2-2; tentatively, D is TRBD2 (5 bases). Germline V gives CDR1 SGHAT, CDR2 FQNNGV. This CDR3 comprises 14 residues. V dropped 3 bases and J dropped 7 bases, with 12 bases sitting between them. As DNA, the CDR3 is TGTGCCAGCAGCTTCATTAGCGTTAACGGGGAGCTGTTTTTT. As protein: CASSFISVNGELFF.

This clonotype was seen only a few times. The chain joins TRBV10-3 to TRBJ1-2, with a weak D call TRBD1 (6 bases). This CDR3 is 13 amino acids long. Germline V CDR1 and CDR2: ENHRY, SYGVKD. V lost 6 bases, J lost 7 bases, and 15 bases lay in between. The CDR3: CAIREQGDGGYTF. Written as DNA, the CDR3 is TGTGCCATCAGGGAACAGGGAGATGGTGGCTACACCTTC.